This T cell receptor (beta chain) was recorded in a study of graft-versus-host responses after intestinal transplantation. As to this clone: The target antigen is unknown.

Using immunoSEQ multiplex PCR, the repertoire was profiled, and TCRdb retains in-frame clones only, with some absent. The sample holds 100,000 or so clones, 92% seen once. The sequenced sample was unstimulated CD4+ T cells sorted from spleen or lymph node cells, obtained before intestinal transplant. The source of this sequence is a human donor who received an intestinal transplant.

CDR3 sequence (DNA): TGTGCCGCCCTCCCTACTAGCCTAGTTCCCGGGGAGCTGTTTTTT. It codes for CAALPTSLVPGELFF. This chain joins TRBV6-1 and TRBJ2-2; TRBD2 is a possible D gene (6 bases). V was clipped by 11 bases and J by 6 bases, with 22 bases between them. Germline lookup yields CDR1 MNHNS and CDR2 SASEGT. The CDR3 has 15 amino acids.